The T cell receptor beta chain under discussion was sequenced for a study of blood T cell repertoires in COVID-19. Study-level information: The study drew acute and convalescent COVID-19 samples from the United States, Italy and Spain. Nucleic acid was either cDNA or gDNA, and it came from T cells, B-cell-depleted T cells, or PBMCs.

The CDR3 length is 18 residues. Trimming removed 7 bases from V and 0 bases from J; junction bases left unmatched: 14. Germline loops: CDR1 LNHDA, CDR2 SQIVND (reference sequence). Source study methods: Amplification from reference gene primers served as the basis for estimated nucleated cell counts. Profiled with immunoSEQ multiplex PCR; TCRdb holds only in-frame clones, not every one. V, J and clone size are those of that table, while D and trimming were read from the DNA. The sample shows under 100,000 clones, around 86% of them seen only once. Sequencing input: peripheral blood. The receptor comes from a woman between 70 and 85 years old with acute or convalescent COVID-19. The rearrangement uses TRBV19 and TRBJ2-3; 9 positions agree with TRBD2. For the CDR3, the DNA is TGTGCCAGTATTGAGAGGACTAGCGTGTCTTCTAGCACAGATACGCAGTATTTT. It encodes CASIERTSVSSSTDTQYF.